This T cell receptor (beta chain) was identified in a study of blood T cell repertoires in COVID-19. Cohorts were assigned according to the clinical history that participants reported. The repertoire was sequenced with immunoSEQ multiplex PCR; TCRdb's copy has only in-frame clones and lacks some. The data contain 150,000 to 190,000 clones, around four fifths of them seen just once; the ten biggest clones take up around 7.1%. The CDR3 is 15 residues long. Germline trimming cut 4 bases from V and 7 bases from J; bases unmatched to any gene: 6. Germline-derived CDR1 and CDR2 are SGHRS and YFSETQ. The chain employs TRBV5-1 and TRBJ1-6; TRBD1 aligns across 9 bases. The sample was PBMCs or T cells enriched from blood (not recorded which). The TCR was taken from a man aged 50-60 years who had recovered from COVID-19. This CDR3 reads CASSERDRENSPLHF. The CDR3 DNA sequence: TGCGCCAGCAGCGAAAGGGACAGGGAAAATTCACCCCTCCACTTT.